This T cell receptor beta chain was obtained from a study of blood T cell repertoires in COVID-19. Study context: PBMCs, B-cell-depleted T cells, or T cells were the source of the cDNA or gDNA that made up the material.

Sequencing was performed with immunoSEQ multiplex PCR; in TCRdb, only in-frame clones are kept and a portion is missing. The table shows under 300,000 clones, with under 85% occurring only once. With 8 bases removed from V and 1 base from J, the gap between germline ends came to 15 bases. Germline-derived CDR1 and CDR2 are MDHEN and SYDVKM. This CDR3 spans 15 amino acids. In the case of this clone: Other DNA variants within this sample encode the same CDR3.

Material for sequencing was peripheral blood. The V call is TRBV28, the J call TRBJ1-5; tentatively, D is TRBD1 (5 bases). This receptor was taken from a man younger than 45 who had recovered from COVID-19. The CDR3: CASRTDTGSNQPQHF. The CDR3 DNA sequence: TGTGCCAGCCGAACTGACACAGGAAGCAATCAGCCCCAGCATTTT.